This T cell receptor beta chain is from a study of T cells in narcolepsy. As for the study in general: Patients with NT1 or NT2 and healthy control donors were enrolled.

This clone is a singleton in its sample. The antigen remains unidentified. Assay: immunoSEQ multiplex PCR; the TCRdb copy retains only in-frame clones and omits some. The table records under 40,000 clones, around 75% of them present only once. Study-level findings and limits: Healthy controls reportedly lacked the autoreactive clonotypes serially found in patients' blood. In some patient and control memory CD4+ samples, autoreactive clones were absent. Comparing one patient's CSF and blood CD4+ clonotypes highlighted HCRT- and TRIB2-specific autoreactive clonotypes.

This receptor was obtained from a human donor with narcolepsy. Sequenced sample: CD45RA- memory CD4+ T cells from PBMCs.

DNA of the CDR3: TGTGCCAGCAGTTCGAGGACGGTTAGCACTGAAGCTTTCTTT. This encodes CASSSRTVSTEAFF. The chain is built from TRBV6-1 and TRBJ1-1; D unresolved. CDR1 is MNHNS and CDR2 is SASEGT in the germline V gene. Trimming took 5 bases from V and 4 from J, leaving 14 bases between them. This CDR3 region has 14 residues.